Reported below is one TCR beta chain. The target antigen is unknown. Deletions cut 5 bases from V and 1 base from J, with 19 bases between. Germline CDR1 reads LNHDA; CDR2 reads SQIVND (reference sequence). The CDR3 covers 17 residues. The entry originates in a study of cytomegalovirus exposure and HLA in healthy donors. Study-wide findings and caveats: Testing in vitro showed a few CMV-associated chains specific for CMV antigens. Sequencing likely produced, as an artifact, a cluster of highly shared sequence variants.

The primer mix had 60 Vbeta and 13 Jbeta primers. Profiled with immunoSEQ multiplex PCR; TCRdb holds only in-frame clones, not every one. The sample has some 180,000 clones. Material: PBMCs. This sequence was found in a man under 40 in good health and CMV-seronegative. The V and J genes are TRBV19 and TRBJ2-3; D possibly corresponds to TRBD1 (6 bases). The CDR3 nucleotides read TGTGCCAGTAGTCCGATAAACCCGGGACAAGGCACAGATACGCAGTATTTT. Its translation: CASSPINPGQGTDTQYF.